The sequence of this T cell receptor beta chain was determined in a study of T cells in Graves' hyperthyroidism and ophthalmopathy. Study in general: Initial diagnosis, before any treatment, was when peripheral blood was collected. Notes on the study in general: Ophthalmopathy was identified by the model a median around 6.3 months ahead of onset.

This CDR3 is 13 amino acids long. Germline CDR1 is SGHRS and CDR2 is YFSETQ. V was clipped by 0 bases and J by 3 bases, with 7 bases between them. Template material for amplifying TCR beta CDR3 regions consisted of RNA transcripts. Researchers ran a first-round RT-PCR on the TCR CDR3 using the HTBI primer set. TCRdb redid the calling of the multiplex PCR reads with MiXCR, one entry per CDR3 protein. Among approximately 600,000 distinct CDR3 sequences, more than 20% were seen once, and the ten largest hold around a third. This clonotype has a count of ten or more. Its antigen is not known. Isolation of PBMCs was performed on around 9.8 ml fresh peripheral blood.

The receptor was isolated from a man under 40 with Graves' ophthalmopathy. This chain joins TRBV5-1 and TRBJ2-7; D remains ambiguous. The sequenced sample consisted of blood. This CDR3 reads CASSLEPVYEQYF. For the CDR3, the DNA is TGCGCCAGCAGCTTGGAGCCCGTCTACGAGCAGTACTTC.